Following are 30 T cell receptor beta chains from one sample sequenced in a study of identifying expanded T cells in peripheral blood. Some clones are missing from TCRdb's copy, which holds only in-frame ones; the method was immunoSEQ multiplex PCR. This table holds approximately 79,000 clones, 85% to 90% found once. Input material: blood. These receptors were obtained from a person aged 18 to 75 in good health.

The rearrangement joins TRBV29-1 to TRBJ2-7; D is perhaps TRBD1 or TRBD2 (5 bases each). Germline CDR1 and CDR2: SQVTM and ANQGSEA. CDR3 length: 13 residues. V gave up 6 bases and J gave up 6 bases, with 18 bases separating them. The CDR3 here is CSVGPTGEREQYF. The CDR3 nucleotides are TGCAGCGTGGGGCCAACCGGGGAGCGCGAGCAGTACTTC.

V and J are TRBV19 and TRBJ2-1, with a possible D match to TRBD1 (6 bases). Germline CDR1 LNHDA, CDR2 SQIVND (reference sequence). The V and J ends lost 5 bases and 4 bases respectively, with 18 bases between them. The CDR3 consists of 16 residues. The CDR3 loop is CASSAPGQRLYNEQFF. The CDR3 DNA sequence: TGTGCCAGTAGTGCACCGGGACAACGCCTATACAATGAGCAGTTCTTC.

The V and J genes are TRBV4-1 and TRBJ1-2; tentatively, D is TRBD1 (6 bases). V was shortened by 4 bases and J by 0 bases, with 12 bases between the two germline ends. In germline, CDR1 is MGHRA, CDR2 YSYEKL. There are 15 residues in the CDR3. This CDR3 is CASSPQGIANYGYTF. As DNA, the CDR3 is TGCGCCAGCAGCCCGCAGGGGATTGCTAACTATGGCTACACCTTC.

The chain has TRBV2 and TRBJ2-7; 7 bases map to TRBD2. The CDR3 covers 14 residues. Per the germline V gene, CDR1 is SNHLY and CDR2 is FYNNEI. V trimming: 8 bases; J trimming: 6 bases; junction bases outside the gene matches: 13. CDR3 protein: CASGGVSDLGEQYF. The DNA of the CDR3 is TGTGCCAGCGGGGGGGTTTCCGACCTCGGCGAGCAGTACTTC.

The V gene is TRBV19, the J gene TRBJ2-1, with TRBD1 matching 7 bases. Germline V CDR1 and CDR2: LNHDA, SQIVND (reference sequence). This CDR3 contains 14 residues. After removal of 1 base from V and 7 bases from J, the junction contained 4 bases not matched to a gene. CDR3 DNA sequence: TGTGCCAGTAGTATAGTAGGGGGCTGGAATGAGCAGTTCTTC. Amino acids: CASSIVGGWNEQFF.

The chain employs TRBV5-6 and TRBJ1-5; maybe TRBD1 (5 bases). V lost 0 bases and J lost 4, with 14 bases in between. The germline CDR1 and CDR2 sequences are SGHDT and YYEEEE. This CDR3 spans 16 amino acids. CDR3 coding DNA: TGTGCCAGCAGCTTGGGGGGCGGAAGGATGAATCAGCCCCAGCATTTT. Translation: CASSLGGGRMNQPQHF.

CDR3 nucleotide sequence: TGTGCCAGCAGCTTAGGGACTAATCAGCCCCAGCATTTT. Translation: CASSLGTNQPQHF. The rearrangement joins TRBV11-2 to TRBJ1-5; D is unresolved. Trimming cost V 1 base and J 4 bases, with 5 bases left between them. This CDR3 region has 13 residues. CDR1 and CDR2 (germline): SGHAT, FQNNGV.

The chain employs TRBV7-2 and TRBJ2-5; D gene ambiguous. Between the trimmed V and J ends, which lost 1 base and 7 bases, there was a span of 16 bases. Germline V lookup: CDR1 SGHTA, CDR2 FQGNSA. The CDR3 has 15 residues. The CDR3 reads CASSLVALKRRTQYF. In nucleotides, the CDR3 is TGTGCCAGCAGCTTAGTTGCCCTTAAACGTCGGACCCAGTACTTC. The full variable domain, in which reference TRBV7-2 and TRBJ2-5 provide the parts outside the CDR3, is GAGVSQSPSNKVTEKGKDVELRCDPISGHTALYWYRQSLGQGLEFLIYFQGNSAPDKSGLPSDRFSAERTGGSVSTLTIQRTQQEDSAVYLCASSLVALKRRTQYFGPGTRLLVL.

This clone is a singleton in its sample. The chain combines TRBV7-3 with TRBJ2-4; TRBD1 aligns across 7 bases. The germline V gene encodes CDR1 SGHTA and CDR2 FQGTGA. V shed 5 bases, J shed 7 bases, and the junction held 11 bases outside the gene matches. CDR3 length: 15 residues. CDR3 residues: CASSQYRGLGNIQYF. The DNA for the CDR3 is TGTGCCAGCAGCCAATACAGGGGCCTGGGGAACATTCAGTACTTC.

This rearrangement joins TRBV18 to TRBJ1-2; weak D call: TRBD1 (6 bases). The ends were cut back, 3 bases at V and 5 bases at J, with 10 bases in the middle. The CDR3 runs to 13 residues. CDR1 and CDR2 from the germline V gene are KGHSH and LQKENI. CDR3 protein: CASSPGTPYGYTF. DNA for the CDR3: TGTGCCAGCTCACCCGGGACACCTTATGGCTACACCTTC.

The chain has TRBV7-6 and TRBJ2-3; a weak D match, TRBD1 (6 bases). V lost 5 bases and J 2 bases, leaving 17 bases between the germline ends. Germline assignment: CDR1 SGHVS and CDR2 FNYEAQ. The CDR3 length is 16 residues. In DNA, the CDR3 is TGTGCCAGCAGCACCGGGACACCCTATACCACAGATACGCAGTATTTT. Amino acids: CASSTGTPYTTDTQYF.

The chain combines TRBV5-1 with TRBJ2-5; 7 bases align to TRBD2. In germline, CDR1 is SGHRS, CDR2 YFSETQ. This CDR3 has 14 residues. The junction had 2 bases not matched to a gene; V was cut back by 2 bases and J by 1 base. The CDR3 protein is CASSFWGGQETQYF. CDR3 sequence (DNA): TGCGCCAGCAGCTTTTGGGGGGGCCAAGAGACCCAGTACTTC.

As to this clone: Other DNA sequences in the sample encode the same CDR3. V gene TRBV9 combines with J gene TRBJ1-3, with D unclear. This CDR3 has 14 amino acids. Trimming left V 0 bases short and J 0 bases short, with 4 bases between. CDR1 SGDLS and CDR2 YYNGEE come from the germline V gene. The CDR3 DNA reads TGTGCCAGCAGCGTAGGTATCTCTGGAAACACCATATATTTT. Amino acid sequence: CASSVGISGNTIYF.

This clone occurred a few times. The V call is TRBV11-2, the J call TRBJ2-7; D is possibly TRBD1 (6 bases). Germline assignment: CDR1 SGHAT and CDR2 FQNNGV. V lost 5 bases to trimming and J lost 4 bases, with 24 bases between them. The CDR3 spans 17 residues. CDR3 DNA sequence: TGTGCCAGCAGCCGTACTGCGGACACGACAGGTTCATACGAGCAGTACTTC. Translating gives CASSRTADTTGSYEQYF.

The chain links TRBV10-3 to TRBJ2-2; 7 bases map to TRBD1. This CDR3 region has 14 residues. The germline gives CDR1 ENHRY, CDR2 SYGVKD. Trimming removed 10 bases from V and 3 bases from J; junction bases left unmatched: 8. In nucleotides, the CDR3 is TGTGCCACCGAGGGGGCGCTGGACACCGGGGAGCTGTTTTTT. Translated: CATEGALDTGELFF.

This chain joins TRBV18 and TRBJ1-2; no firm D call. The V gene lost 3 bases and the J gene lost 4 bases, with 9 bases spanning the gap. The CDR3 runs to 13 residues. Germline V gene lookup returns CDR1 KGHSH and CDR2 LQKENI. The CDR3 protein is CASSPDGSYGYTF. In DNA form, the CDR3 reads TGTGCCAGCTCACCTGACGGGAGCTATGGCTACACCTTC.

CDR3 in DNA: TGTGCCATCAGTCGAACACGGACGGGGGAGCTGTTTTTT. This translates into CAISRTRTGELFF. V and J are TRBV10-3 and TRBJ2-2, with D uncertain. This CDR3 contains 13 residues. Deletions cut 5 bases from V and 8 bases from J, with 12 bases between. Germline lookup yields CDR1 ENHRY and CDR2 SYGVKD.

The chain recombines TRBV5-1 with TRBJ1-2; TRBD1 might be the D (6 bases). CDR3 length: 14 amino acids. The ends were cut back, 1 base at V and 3 bases at J, with 10 bases in the middle. Germline CDR1 reads SGHRS; CDR2 reads YFSETQ. The CDR3 sequence is CASSLSGGDYGYTF. DNA of the CDR3: TGCGCCAGCAGCTTGTCCGGGGGCGACTATGGCTACACCTTC.

This chain links TRBV18 with TRBJ2-2; 10 bases map to TRBD2. CDR1 is KGHSH and CDR2 is LQKENI in the germline V gene. The CDR3 has 16 amino acids. V lost 4 bases to trimming and J lost 1 base; unmatched junction nucleotides: 3. CDR3 nucleotides: TGTGCCAGCTCACGAGGACTAGCGGAGAACACCGGGGAGCTGTTTTTT. Protein: CASSRGLAENTGELFF.

The rearrangement joins TRBV13 to TRBJ2-3, with 7 positions matching TRBD2. Looked up from germline, CDR1 is PRHDT and CDR2 is FYEKMQ (reference sequence). V was clipped by 1 base and J by 5 bases; unmatched bases: 6. The CDR3 is 15 residues long. In nucleotides, the CDR3 is TGTGCCAGCAGCTTAGAGCGGGGACCGGGAGATACGCAGTATTTT. It yields the protein CASSLERGPGDTQYF.

This rearrangement joins TRBV10-3 to TRBJ1-3; D call uncertain. In germline, CDR1 is ENHRY, CDR2 SYGVKD. The CDR3 has 13 amino acids. Trimming removed 6 bases from V and 8 bases from J, with 14 bases in between. This chain's CDR3 is CAIRAHDGDTIYF. The CDR3 DNA follows: TGTGCCATCAGGGCTCATGACGGGGACACCATATATTTT.

This chain links TRBV6-6 with TRBJ2-7; TRBD1 is a possible D gene (6 bases). The V gene lost 2 bases and the J gene lost 5 bases, with 13 bases spanning the gap. CDR1 and CDR2 (germline): MNHNY, SVGAGI (reference sequence). This CDR3 region has 14 residues. CDR3 bases: TGTGCCAGCAGTTACGGTCAGGGGACCAACGAGCAGTACTTC. It yields the protein CASSYGQGTNEQYF.

This chain connects TRBV9 to TRBJ2-5; no reliable D call. Deletions cut 3 bases from V and 2 bases from J, with 5 bases between. This CDR3 is built from 12 residues. Per the germline V gene, CDR1 is SGDLS and CDR2 is YYNGEE. DNA for the CDR3: TGTGCCAGCAGCGGCGTACAAGAGACCCAGTACTTC. As protein: CASSGVQETQYF.

The rearrangement joins TRBV5-1 to TRBJ1-1; no firm D call. Germline V lookup: CDR1 SGHRS, CDR2 YFSETQ. The V end was cut by 6 bases, the J end by 1 base, with 10 bases between. This CDR3 region has 13 residues. This CDR3 is CASMVGENTEAFF. CDR3 nucleotide sequence: TGCGCCAGCATGGTCGGGGAGAACACTGAAGCTTTCTTT.

The J gene is TRBJ2-3, the V gene TRBV5-5; perhaps D is TRBD1 or TRBD2 (6 bases each). This CDR3 region has 15 residues. V gave up 4 bases and J gave up 3 bases, with 15 bases separating them. Germline loops: CDR1 SGHKS, CDR2 YYEKEE (reference sequence). CDR3: CASSRGRGGTDTQYF. DNA of the CDR3: TGTGCCAGCAGCCGAGGCAGGGGAGGAACAGATACGCAGTATTTT.

This clone was counted a single time. The genes are TRBV5-1 and TRBJ2-5; tentatively, D is TRBD1 (7 bases). Germline CDR1 reads SGHRS; CDR2 reads YFSETQ. The CDR3 loop spans 15 amino acids. The V gene lost 0 bases and the J gene lost 4 bases, with 13 bases spanning the gap. The CDR3 bases are TGCGCCAGCAGCTTGGGTTCAGGGGGGCGAGAGACCCAGTACTTC. It is translated as CASSLGSGGRETQYF.

Relative to its sample, this clone is medium-sized. J is TRBJ1-2 and V is TRBV10-3; D is unresolved. There are 14 residues in the CDR3. V was cut by 8 bases and J by 4 bases, with 17 bases left in between. CDR1 is ENHRY and CDR2 is SYGVKD in the germline V gene. The CDR3 region has the DNA TGTGCCATCCGAGTGAGCTTACCCTTCTATGGCTACACCTTC. It codes for CAIRVSLPFYGYTF.

The chain is built from TRBV28 and TRBJ2-2; no clear D. Deletions cut 3 bases from V and 0 bases from J, with 5 bases between. This CDR3 has 14 residues. Germline loops: CDR1 MDHEN, CDR2 SYDVKM. CDR3 amino acids: CASSLVANTGELFF. Here the CDR3 DNA reads TGTGCCAGCAGTTTGGTCGCGAACACCGGGGAGCTGTTTTTT.

This chain joins TRBV7-2 and TRBJ2-4; TRBD1 aligns across 9 bases. Germline V gene sequence: CDR1 SGHTA, CDR2 FQGNSA. This CDR3 has 16 residues. Trimming cost V 1 base and J 1 base; bases outside gene matches: 2. CDR3 loop: CASSLGQGVAKNIQYF. DNA of the CDR3: TGTGCCAGCAGCTTAGGACAGGGGGTTGCCAAAAACATTCAGTACTTC.

The chain couples TRBV7-8 to TRBJ1-5; D remains unclear. The germline V gene has CDR1 SGHVS and CDR2 FQNEAQ. CDR3 length: 17 residues. Deletions cut 3 bases from V and 0 bases from J, with 15 bases between. CDR3 region: CASSFGEKTGSNQPQHF. The CDR3 bases are TGTGCCAGCAGCTTCGGTGAGAAGACGGGTAGCAATCAGCCCCAGCATTTT.